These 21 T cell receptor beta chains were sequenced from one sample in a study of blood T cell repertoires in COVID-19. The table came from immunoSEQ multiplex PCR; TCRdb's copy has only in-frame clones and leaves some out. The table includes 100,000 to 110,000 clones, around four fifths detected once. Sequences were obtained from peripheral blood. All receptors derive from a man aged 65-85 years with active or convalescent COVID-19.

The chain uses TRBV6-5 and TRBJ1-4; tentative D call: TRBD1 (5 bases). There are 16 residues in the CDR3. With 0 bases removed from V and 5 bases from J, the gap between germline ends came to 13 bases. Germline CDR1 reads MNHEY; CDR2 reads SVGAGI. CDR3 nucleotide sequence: TGTGCCAGCAGTTACTCCAGGCGGGGACCGAATGAAAAACTGTTTTTT. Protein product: CASSYSRRGPNEKLFF.

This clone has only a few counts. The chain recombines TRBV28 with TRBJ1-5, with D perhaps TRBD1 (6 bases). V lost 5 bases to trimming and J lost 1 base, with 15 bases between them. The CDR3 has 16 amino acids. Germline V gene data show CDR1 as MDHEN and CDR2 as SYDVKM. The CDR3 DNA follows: TGTGCCAGCAGTGCAACCGGGACAACGAGCAATCAGCCCCAGCATTTT. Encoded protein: CASSATGTTSNQPQHF.

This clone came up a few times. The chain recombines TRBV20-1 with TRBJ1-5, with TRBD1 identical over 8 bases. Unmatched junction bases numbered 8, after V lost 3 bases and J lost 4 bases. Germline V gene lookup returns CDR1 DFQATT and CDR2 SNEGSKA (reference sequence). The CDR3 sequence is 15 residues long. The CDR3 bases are TGCAGTGCTAGTCAGGGGGCCCAGAAAAATCAGCCCCAGCATTTT. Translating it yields CSASQGAQKNQPQHF.

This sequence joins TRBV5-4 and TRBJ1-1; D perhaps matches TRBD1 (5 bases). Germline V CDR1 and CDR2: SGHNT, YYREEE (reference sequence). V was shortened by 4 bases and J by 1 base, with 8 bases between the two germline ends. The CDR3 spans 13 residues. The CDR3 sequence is CASSVDRNTEAFF. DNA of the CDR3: TGTGCCAGCAGCGTAGACAGGAACACTGAAGCTTTCTTT.

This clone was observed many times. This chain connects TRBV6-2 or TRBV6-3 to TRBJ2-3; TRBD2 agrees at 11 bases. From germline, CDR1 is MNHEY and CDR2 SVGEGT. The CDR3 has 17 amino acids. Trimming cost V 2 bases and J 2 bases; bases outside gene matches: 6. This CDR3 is CASSYNPLAGATDTQYF. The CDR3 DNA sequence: TGTGCCAGCAGTTACAACCCACTAGCGGGAGCCACAGATACGCAGTATTTT.

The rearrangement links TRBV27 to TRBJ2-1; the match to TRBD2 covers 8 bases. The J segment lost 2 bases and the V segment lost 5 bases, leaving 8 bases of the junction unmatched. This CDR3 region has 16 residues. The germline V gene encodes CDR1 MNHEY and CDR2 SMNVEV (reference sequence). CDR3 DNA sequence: TGTGCCAGCAGTCTACTTAGCGGGACTCCCTACAATGAGCAGTTCTTC. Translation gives CASSLLSGTPYNEQFF.

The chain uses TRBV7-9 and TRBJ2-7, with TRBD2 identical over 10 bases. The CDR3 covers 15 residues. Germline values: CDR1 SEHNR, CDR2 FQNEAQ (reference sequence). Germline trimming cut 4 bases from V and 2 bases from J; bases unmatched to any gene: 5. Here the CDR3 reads CASSSDSGGPYEQYF. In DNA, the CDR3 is TGTGCCAGCAGCTCAGATAGCGGGGGGCCCTACGAGCAGTACTTC.

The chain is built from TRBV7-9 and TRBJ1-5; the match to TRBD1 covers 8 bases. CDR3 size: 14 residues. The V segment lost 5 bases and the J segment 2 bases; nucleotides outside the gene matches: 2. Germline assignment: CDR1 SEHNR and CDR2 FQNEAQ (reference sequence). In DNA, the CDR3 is TGTGCCAGCAGCCGGGGACAGGGCAATCAGCCCCAGCATTTT. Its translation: CASSRGQGNQPQHF.

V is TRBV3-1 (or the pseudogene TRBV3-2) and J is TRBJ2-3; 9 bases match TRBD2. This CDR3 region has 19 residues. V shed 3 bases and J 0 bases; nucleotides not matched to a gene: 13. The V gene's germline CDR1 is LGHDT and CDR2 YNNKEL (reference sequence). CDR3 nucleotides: TGTGCCAGCAGCCACCGAGGGTGGGTAGCGGGGGCTAGCACAGATACGCAGTATTTT. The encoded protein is CASSHRGWVAGASTDTQYF.

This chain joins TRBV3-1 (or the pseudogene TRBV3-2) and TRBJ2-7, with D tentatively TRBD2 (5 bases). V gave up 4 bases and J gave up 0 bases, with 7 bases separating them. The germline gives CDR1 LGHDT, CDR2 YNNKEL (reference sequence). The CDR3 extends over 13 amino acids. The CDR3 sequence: CASSPRDSYEQYF. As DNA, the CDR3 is TGTGCCAGCAGCCCCCGGGACTCCTACGAGCAGTACTTC.

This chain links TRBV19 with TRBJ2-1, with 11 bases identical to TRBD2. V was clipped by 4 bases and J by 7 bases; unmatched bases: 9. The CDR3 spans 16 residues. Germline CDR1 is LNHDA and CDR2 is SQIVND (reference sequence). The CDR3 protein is CASSSRLAGGRNEQFF. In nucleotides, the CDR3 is TGTGCCAGTAGTAGCCGCCTAGCGGGAGGCCGTAATGAGCAGTTCTTC.

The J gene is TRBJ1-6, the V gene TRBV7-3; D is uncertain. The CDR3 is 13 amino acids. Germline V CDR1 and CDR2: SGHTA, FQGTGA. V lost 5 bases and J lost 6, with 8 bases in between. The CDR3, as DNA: TGTGCCAGCAGCGCTTCCAGTAATTCACCCCTCCACTTT. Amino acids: CASSASSNSPLHF.

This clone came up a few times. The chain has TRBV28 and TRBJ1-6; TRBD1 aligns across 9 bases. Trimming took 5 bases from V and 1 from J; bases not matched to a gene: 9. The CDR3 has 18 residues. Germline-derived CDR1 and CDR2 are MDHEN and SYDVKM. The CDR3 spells CASSPPEGQGSYNSPLHF. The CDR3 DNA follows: TGTGCCAGCAGTCCCCCGGAGGGACAGGGATCCTATAATTCACCCCTCCACTTT.

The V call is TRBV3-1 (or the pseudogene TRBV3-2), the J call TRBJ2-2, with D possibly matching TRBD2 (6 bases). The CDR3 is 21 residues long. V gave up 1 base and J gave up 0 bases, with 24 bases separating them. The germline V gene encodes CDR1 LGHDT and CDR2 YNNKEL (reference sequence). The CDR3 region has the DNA TGTGCCAGCAGCCAAGGGGTCCGCGTCTTGGGGGGTACGACGAACACCGGGGAGCTGTTTTTT. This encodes CASSQGVRVLGGTTNTGELFF.

DNA for the CDR3: TGTGCCATCAGTGGAAGGACAGGTCCGATTGCTGCAGAAGTAGGGGGGTATGGCTACACCTTC. Its translation is CAISGRTGPIAAEVGGYGYTF. This chain uses TRBV10-3 with TRBJ1-2; 7 bases map to TRBD1. Looked up from germline, CDR1 is ENHRY and CDR2 is SYGVKD. V trimming: 4 bases; J trimming: 5 bases; junction bases outside the gene matches: 28. The CDR3 sequence is 21 residues long.

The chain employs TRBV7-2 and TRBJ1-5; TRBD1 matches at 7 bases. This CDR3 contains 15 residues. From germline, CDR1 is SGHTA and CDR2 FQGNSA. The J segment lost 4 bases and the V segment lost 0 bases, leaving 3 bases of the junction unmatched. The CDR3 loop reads CASSLAGQSNQPQHF. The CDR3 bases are TGTGCCAGCAGCTTAGCGGGACAGTCTAATCAGCCCCAGCATTTT.

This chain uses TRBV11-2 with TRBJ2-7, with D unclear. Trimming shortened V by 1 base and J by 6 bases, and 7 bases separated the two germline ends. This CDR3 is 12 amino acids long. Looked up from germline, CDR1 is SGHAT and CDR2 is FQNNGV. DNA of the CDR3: TGTGCCAGCAGCTTAGGAGTCCGCGAGCAGTACTTC. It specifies CASSLGVREQYF.

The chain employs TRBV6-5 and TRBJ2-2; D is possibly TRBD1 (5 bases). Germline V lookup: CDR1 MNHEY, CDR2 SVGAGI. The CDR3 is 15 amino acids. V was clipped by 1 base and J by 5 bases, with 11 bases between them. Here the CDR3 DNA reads TGTGCCAGCAGTTACTACTGGGGCGCTACCGGGGAGCTGTTTTTT. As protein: CASSYYWGATGELFF.

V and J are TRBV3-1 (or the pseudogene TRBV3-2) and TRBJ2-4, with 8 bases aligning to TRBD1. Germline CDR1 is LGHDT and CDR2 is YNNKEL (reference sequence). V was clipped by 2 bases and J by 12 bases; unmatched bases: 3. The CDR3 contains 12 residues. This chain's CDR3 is CASSQPGQGQYF. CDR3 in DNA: TGTGCCAGCAGCCAACCAGGACAGGGTCAGTACTTC.

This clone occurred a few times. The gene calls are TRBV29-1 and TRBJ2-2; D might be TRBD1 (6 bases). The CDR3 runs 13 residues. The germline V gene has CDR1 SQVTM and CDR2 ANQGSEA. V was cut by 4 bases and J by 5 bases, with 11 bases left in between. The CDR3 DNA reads TGCAGCGTTGGGGCAGGGGCAACCGGGGAGCTGTTTTTT. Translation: CSVGAGATGELFF.

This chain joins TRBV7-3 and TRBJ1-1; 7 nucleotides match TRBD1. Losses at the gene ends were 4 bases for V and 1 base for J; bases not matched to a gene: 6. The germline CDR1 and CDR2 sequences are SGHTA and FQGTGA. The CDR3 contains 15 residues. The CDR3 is CASSSDDRANTEAFF. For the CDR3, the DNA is TGTGCCAGCAGCTCCGACGACAGGGCGAACACTGAAGCTTTCTTT. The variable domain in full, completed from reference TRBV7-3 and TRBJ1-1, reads GAGVSQTPSNKVTEKGKYVELRCDPISGHTALYWYRQSLGQGPEFLIYFQGTGAADDSGLPNDRFFAVRPEGSVSTLKIQRTERGDSAVYLCASSSDDRANTEAFFGQGTRLTVV.